The 6 T cell receptor beta chains given below trace back to one sample, sequenced in a study of early T cells in non-severe SARS-CoV-2 infection (dated by TCRdb to the early 2020s). The library came from 5' RACE. The reads were generated on a NextSeq 500. In TCRdb, the public reads were trimmed at Q25 with fastp and aligned with MiXCR, with productive beta chains retained. Merged by CDR3 protein, the rows form single entries marked with the most common genes and DNA. This sample gives about 80,000 distinct CDR3 sequences in total; 9.5% to 13% of them show up just once. Approximately 2.4% of the sample is in the top ten clones. Sequencing was performed on whole blood. All receptors come from an adult who was a healthcare worker with PCR-confirmed SARS-CoV-2 infection or an uninfected control (not recorded which).

This clonotype appeared many times. The chain is built from TRBV27 and TRBJ2-3; tentative D call: TRBD1 (6 bases). V was clipped by 6 bases and J by 1 base, with 14 bases between them. The CDR3 totals 15 residues. Per the germline V gene, CDR1 is MNHEY and CDR2 is SMNVEV (reference sequence). The CDR3 protein is CASSKTGSRTDTQYF. CDR3 nucleotide sequence: TGTGCCAGCAGCAAAACAGGGTCCCGCACAGATACGCAGTATTTT.

The gene calls are TRBV20-1 and TRBJ1-3, with D unresolved. There are 14 residues in the CDR3. Germline assignment: CDR1 DFQATT and CDR2 SNEGSKA (reference sequence). Trimming left V 0 bases short and J 0 bases short, with 6 bases between. CDR3 sequence: CSARERRSGNTIYF. For the CDR3, the DNA is TGCAGTGCTAGAGAGAGACGCTCTGGAAACACCATATATTTT.

The chain uses TRBV4-2 and TRBJ1-1; TRBD1 agrees at 7 bases. Germline CDR1 LGHNA, CDR2 YNFKEQ. J was trimmed by 5 bases and V by 1 base; bases with no gene match: 7. The CDR3 contains 15 residues. The CDR3 is CASSQGDRARTEAFF. The CDR3 coding sequence is TGTGCCAGCAGCCAAGGAGACAGGGCGAGAACTGAAGCTTTCTTT.

This sequence joins TRBV6-5 and TRBJ2-7; the D gene could be TRBD1 or TRBD2 (5 bases each). The CDR3 covers 17 residues. Germline loops: CDR1 MNHEY, CDR2 SVGAGI. The V end lost 0 bases, the J end lost 1 base, and 16 bases lay between the germline ends. CDR3 coding DNA: TGTGCCAGCAGTTACTCGGACCTCGGGACGTCGTCCTACGAGCAGTACTTC. It yields the protein CASSYSDLGTSSYEQYF.

This clonotype was seen a few times. The chain is built from TRBV29-1 and TRBJ1-2, with 10 positions matching TRBD1. The length of the CDR3 is 11 residues. The V and J ends lost 6 bases and 6 bases, in that order; junction bases with no gene match: 1. Germline CDR1 and CDR2: SQVTM and ANQGSEA. CDR3 sequence (DNA): TGCAGCGTCGACAGGGGGCATGGCTACACCTTC. It is translated as CSVDRGHGYTF.

This clonotype was found a few times. The V and J genes are TRBV7-9 and TRBJ1-1; D may be TRBD1 (6 bases). Per germline, CDR1 SEHNR and CDR2 FQNEAQ (reference sequence). This CDR3 region has 14 residues. Trimming removed 6 bases at V and 5 bases at J, with 16 bases between. Here the CDR3 DNA reads TGTGCCAGCAGATCCGACAGGTTTGGAACTGAAGCTTTCTTT. Translating it yields CASRSDRFGTEAFF.